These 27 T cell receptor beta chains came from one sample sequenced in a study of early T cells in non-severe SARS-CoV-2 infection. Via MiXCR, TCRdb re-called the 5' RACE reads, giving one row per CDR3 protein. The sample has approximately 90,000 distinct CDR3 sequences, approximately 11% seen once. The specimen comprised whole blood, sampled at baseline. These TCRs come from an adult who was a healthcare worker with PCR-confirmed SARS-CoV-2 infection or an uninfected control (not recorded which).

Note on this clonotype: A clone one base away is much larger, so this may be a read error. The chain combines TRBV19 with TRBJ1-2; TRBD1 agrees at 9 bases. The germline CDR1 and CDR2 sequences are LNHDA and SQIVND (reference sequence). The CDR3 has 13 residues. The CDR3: CVSTATGGYGYTF. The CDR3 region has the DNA TGTGTCAGTACCGCGACAGGGGGTTATGGCTACACCTTC. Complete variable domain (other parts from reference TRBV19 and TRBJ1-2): DGGITQSPKYLFRKEGQNVTLSCEQNLNHDAMYWYRQDPGQGLRLIYYSQIVNDFQKGDIAEGYSVSREKKESFPLTVTSAQKNPTAFYLCVSTATGGYGYTFGSGTRLTVV.

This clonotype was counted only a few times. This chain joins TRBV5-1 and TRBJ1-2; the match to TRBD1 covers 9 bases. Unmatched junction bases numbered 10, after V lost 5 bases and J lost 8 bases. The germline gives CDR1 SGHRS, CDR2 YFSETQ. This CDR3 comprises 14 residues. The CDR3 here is CASRLQGQGEGYTF. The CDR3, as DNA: TGCGCCAGCAGACTACAGGGACAGGGTGAAGGCTACACCTTC.

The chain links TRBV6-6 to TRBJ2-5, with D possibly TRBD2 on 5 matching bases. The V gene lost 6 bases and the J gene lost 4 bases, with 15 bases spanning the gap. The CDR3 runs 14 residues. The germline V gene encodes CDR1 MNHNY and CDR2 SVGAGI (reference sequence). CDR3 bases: TGTGCCAGCAGATACCAGGACTCTTCAGAGACCCAGTACTTC. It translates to CASRYQDSSETQYF.

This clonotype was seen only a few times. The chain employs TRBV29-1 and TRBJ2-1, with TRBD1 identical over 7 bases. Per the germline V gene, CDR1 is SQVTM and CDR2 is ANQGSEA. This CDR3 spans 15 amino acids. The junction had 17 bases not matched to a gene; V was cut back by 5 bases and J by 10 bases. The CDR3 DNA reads TGCAGCGTTCAGGCTCCAGGGGGTCGAGCAGTAGAGCAGTTCTTC. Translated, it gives CSVQAPGGRAVEQFF.

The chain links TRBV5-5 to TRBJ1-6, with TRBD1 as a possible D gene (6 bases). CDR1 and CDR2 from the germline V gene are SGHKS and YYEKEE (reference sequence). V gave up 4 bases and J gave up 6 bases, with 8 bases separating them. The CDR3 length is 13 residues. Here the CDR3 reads CASSEDSNSPLHF. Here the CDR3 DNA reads TGTGCCAGCAGCGAGGACAGTAATTCACCCCTCCACTTT.

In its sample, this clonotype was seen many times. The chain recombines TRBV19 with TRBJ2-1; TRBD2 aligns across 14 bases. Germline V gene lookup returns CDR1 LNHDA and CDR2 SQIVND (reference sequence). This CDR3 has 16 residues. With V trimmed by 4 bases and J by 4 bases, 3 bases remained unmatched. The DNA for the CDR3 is TGTGCCAGTAGTACGGGACTAGCGGGAGAATACAATGAGCAGTTCTTC. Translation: CASSTGLAGEYNEQFF.

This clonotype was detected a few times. CDR3: CAFETRRAKDTQYF. Here the CDR3 DNA reads TGTGCCTTTGAAACACGAAGGGCGAAAGATACGCAGTATTTT. The chain recombines TRBV30 with TRBJ2-3; D is unresolved. Trimming took 7 bases from V and 5 from J, leaving 19 bases between them. The CDR3 has 14 amino acids. From germline, CDR1 is GTSNPN and CDR2 SVGIG (reference sequence).

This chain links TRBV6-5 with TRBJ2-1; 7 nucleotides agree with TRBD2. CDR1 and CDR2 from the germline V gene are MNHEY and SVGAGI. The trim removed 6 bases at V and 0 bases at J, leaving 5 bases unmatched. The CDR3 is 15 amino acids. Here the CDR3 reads CASSQTGGSYNEQFF. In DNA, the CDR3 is TGTGCCAGCAGCCAGACGGGGGGCTCCTACAATGAGCAGTTCTTC.

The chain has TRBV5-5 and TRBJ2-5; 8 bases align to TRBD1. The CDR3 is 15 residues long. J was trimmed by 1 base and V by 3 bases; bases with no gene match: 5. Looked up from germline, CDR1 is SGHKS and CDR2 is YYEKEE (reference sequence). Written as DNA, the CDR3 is TGTGCCAGCAGCTGGACAGGGCTGGGCCAAGAGACCCAGTACTTC. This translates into CASSWTGLGQETQYF.

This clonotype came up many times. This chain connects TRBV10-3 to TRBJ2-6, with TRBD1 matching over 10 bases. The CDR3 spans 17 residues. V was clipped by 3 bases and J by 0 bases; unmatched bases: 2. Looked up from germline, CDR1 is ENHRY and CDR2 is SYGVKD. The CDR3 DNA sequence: TGTGCCATCAGTGATTGGACAGGGGGCTCTGGGGCCAACGTCCTGACTTTC. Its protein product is CAISDWTGGSGANVLTF.

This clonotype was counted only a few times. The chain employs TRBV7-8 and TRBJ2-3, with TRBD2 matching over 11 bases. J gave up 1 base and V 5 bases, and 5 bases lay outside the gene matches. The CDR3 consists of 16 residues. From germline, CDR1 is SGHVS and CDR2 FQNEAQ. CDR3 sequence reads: CASSQPTSGGTDTQYF. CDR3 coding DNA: TGTGCCAGCAGCCAACCGACTAGCGGGGGCACAGATACGCAGTATTTT.

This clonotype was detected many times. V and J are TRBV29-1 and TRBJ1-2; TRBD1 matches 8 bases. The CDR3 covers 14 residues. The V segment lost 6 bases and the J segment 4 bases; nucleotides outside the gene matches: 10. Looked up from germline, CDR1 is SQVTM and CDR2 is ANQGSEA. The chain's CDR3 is CSVQGAVEFYGYTF. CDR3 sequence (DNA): TGCAGCGTGCAGGGGGCAGTCGAATTCTATGGCTACACCTTC.

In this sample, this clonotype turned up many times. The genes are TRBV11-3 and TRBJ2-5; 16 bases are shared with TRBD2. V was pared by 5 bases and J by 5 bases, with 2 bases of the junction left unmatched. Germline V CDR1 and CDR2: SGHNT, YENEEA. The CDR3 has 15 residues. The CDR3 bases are TGTGCCAGCAGCATGGGACTAGCGGGAGGGGAGACCCAGTACTTC. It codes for CASSMGLAGGETQYF. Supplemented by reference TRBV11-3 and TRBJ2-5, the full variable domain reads EAGVVQSPRYKIIEKKQPVAFWCNPISGHNTLYWYLQNLGQGPELLIRYENEEAVDDSQLPKDRFSAERLKGVDSTLKIQPAELGDSAVYLCASSMGLAGGETQYFGPGTRLLVL.

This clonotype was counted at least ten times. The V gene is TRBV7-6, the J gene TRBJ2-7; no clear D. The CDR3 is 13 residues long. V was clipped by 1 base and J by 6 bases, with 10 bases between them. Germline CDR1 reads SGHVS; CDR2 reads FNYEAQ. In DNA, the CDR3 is TGTGCCAGCAGCTTAGATCTGGACGGCGAGCAGTACTTC. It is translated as CASSLDLDGEQYF.

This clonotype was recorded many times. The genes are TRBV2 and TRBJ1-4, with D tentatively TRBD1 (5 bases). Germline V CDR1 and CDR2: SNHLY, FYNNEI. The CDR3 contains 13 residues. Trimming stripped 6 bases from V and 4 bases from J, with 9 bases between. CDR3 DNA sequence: TGTGCCAGCAGGTTCCAGGGTAATGAAAAACTGTTTTTT. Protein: CASRFQGNEKLFF.

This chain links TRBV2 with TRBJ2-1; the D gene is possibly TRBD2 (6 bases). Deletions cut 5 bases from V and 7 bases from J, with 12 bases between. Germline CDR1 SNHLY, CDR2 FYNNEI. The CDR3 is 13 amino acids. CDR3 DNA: TGTGCCAGCAGTCCCGGGAGTCTTAATGAGCAGTTCTTC. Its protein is CASSPGSLNEQFF. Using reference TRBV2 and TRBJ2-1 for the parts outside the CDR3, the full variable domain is EPEVTQTPSHQVTQMGQEVILRCVPISNHLYFYWYRQILGQKVEFLVSFYNNEISEKSEIFDDQFSVERPDGSNFTLKIRSTKLEDSAMYFCASSPGSLNEQFFGPGTRLTVL.

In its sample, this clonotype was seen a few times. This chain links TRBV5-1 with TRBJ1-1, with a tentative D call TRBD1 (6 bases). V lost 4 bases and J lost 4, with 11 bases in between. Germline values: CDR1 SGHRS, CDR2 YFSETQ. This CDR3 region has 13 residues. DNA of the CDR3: TGCGCCAGCAGCCAACAGGGATCCACTGAAGCTTTCTTT. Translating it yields CASSQQGSTEAFF.

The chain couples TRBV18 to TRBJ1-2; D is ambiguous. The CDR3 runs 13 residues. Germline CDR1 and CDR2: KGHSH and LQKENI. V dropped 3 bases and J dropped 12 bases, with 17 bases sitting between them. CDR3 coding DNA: TGTGCCAGCTCACCGGTCAGGACTCAAGAGCACACCTTC. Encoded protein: CASSPVRTQEHTF.

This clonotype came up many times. CDR3: CSVNLLAGVRETQYF. The CDR3 DNA reads as TGCAGTGTAAACTTACTAGCGGGAGTAAGAGAGACCCAGTACTTC. The chain links TRBV20-1 to TRBJ2-5; TRBD2 matches 11 bases. The CDR3 extends over 15 amino acids. V lost 7 bases and J lost 4; bases outside the gene matches: 11. Germline CDR1 is DFQATT and CDR2 is SNEGSKA (reference sequence).

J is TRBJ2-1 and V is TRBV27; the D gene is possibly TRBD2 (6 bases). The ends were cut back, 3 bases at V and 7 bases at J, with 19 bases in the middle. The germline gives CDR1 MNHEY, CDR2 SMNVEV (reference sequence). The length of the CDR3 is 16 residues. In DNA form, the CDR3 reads TGTGCCAGCAGTTTCCGACCGACCTGGGAGGCGAATGAGCAGTTCTTC. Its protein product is CASSFRPTWEANEQFF.

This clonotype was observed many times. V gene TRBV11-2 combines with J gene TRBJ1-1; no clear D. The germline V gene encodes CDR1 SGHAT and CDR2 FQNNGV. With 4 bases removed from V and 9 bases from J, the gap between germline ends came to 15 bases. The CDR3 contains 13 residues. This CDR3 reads CASSYRGRVQAFF. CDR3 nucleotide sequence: TGTGCCAGCAGCTATCGTGGGAGAGTGCAAGCTTTCTTT. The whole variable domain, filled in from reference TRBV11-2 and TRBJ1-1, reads EAGVAQSPRYKIIEKRQSVAFWCNPISGHATLYWYQQILGQGPKLLIQFQNNGVVDDSQLPKDRFSAERLKGVDSTLKIQPAKLEDSAVYLCASSYRGRVQAFFGQGTRLTVV.

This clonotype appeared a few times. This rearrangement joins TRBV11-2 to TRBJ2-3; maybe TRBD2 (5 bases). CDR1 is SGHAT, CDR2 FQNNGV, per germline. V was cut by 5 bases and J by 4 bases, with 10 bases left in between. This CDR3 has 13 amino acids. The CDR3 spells CASSPTEADTQYF. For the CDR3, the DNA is TGTGCCAGCAGCCCAACGGAGGCAGATACGCAGTATTTT.

The CDR3 DNA reads as TGTGCCAGTACCATTGGGCCCACGGGTAATTCACCCCTCCACTTT. It codes for CASTIGPTGNSPLHF. The rearrangement joins TRBV27 to TRBJ1-6; D gene ambiguous. The germline V gene has CDR1 MNHEY and CDR2 SMNVEV (reference sequence). The CDR3 has 15 residues. V lost 9 bases and J 6 bases, leaving 18 bases between the germline ends.

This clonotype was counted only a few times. CDR3 amino acids: CSANANSGRAYNEQFF. In DNA, the CDR3 is TGCAGTGCTAATGCTAATAGCGGGAGGGCTTACAATGAGCAGTTCTTC. The rearrangement joins TRBV20-1 to TRBJ2-1; 11 nucleotides align to TRBD2. The germline gives CDR1 DFQATT, CDR2 SNEGSKA (reference sequence). The CDR3 sequence is 16 residues long. Unmatched junction bases numbered 9, after V lost 4 bases and J lost 4 bases.

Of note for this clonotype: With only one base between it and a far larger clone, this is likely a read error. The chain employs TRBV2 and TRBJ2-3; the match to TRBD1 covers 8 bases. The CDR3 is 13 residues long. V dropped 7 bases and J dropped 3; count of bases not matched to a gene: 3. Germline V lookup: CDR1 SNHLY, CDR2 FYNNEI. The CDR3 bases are TGTGCCAGCACCAGACAGGGGACAGATACGCAGTATTTT. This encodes CASTRQGTDTQYF.

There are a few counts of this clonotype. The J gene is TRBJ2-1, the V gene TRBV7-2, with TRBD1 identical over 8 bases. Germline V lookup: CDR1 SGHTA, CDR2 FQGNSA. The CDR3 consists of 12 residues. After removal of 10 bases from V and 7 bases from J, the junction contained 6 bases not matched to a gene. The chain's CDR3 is CTTGQGFNEQFF. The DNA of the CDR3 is TGTACCACAGGACAGGGATTTAATGAGCAGTTCTTC.

The CDR3 spells CAIRRGNTGELFF. CDR3 DNA sequence: TGTGCCATCCGTAGGGGAAACACCGGGGAGCTGTTTTTT. The chain carries TRBV10-3 and TRBJ2-2, with D possibly TRBD1 on 5 matching bases. The CDR3 is 13 residues long. Trimming shortened V by 8 bases and J by 2 bases, and 9 bases separated the two germline ends. Germline lookup yields CDR1 ENHRY and CDR2 SYGVKD.